This entry features one TCR beta chain sequence. Antigen: not known. Libraries were prepared by immunoSEQ multiplex PCR; TCRdb keeps only in-frame clonotypes and omits some of them. The sample comprises 110,000 to 150,000 clones, 75% to 90% of which are singletons, and more than 7% rests with the top ten. This specimen belongs to a study of T cell responses to AZD1222 COVID-19 vaccine. Study-level points and caveats: Donors in the cohort were predominantly white British and more often female, and clonal diversity was possibly underestimated.

Trimming stripped 6 bases from V and 1 base from J, with 9 bases between. CDR1 and CDR2 (germline): SGHVS, FQNEAQ. The CDR3 loop spans 13 amino acids. The TCR was taken from an adult in good health. The chain joins TRBV7-8 to TRBJ1-1; D is unclear. Here the sequenced sample was peripheral blood, taken on day 0 of AZD1222 vaccination. The chain's CDR3 is CASREAWNTEAFF. The CDR3 nucleotides are TGTGCCAGCAGGGAGGCCTGGAACACTGAAGCTTTCTTT.